Sequencing of this T cell receptor (beta chain) was carried out in a study of shared clonotypes between healthy human individuals. CDR3 length: 18 amino acids. V trimming: 3 bases; J trimming: 2 bases; junction bases outside the gene matches: 13. Germline V gene sequence: CDR1 MDHEN, CDR2 SYDVKM. Assay: immunoSEQ multiplex PCR; the TCRdb copy retains only in-frame clones and omits some. The sample lists 980,000 or so clones, roughly 72% occurring once. The receptor was isolated from a man aged 18 to 35 in good health. The sequencing sample was made of memory CD4+ T cells sorted from blood. The subset: CD45RA-negative fraction. This chain joins TRBV28 and TRBJ1-5; 7 positions agree with TRBD1. The CDR3 is CASSLTSPDRSGNQPQHF. The DNA of the CDR3 is TGTGCCAGCAGTTTGACTTCCCCGGACAGGTCTGGCAATCAGCCCCAGCATTTT.